This T cell receptor beta chain is from a study of spatial heterogeneity in lung cancer. Time point noted: blood at routine non-recurrence follow-up after resection. One entry per CDR3 protein results from TCRdb running MiXCR on the 5' RACE reads. This table holds more than 40,000 distinct CDR3 sequences, under 25% found once. Points from the study as a whole: The appearance of ubiquitous expanded tumor TCRs in blood was greater at resection than follow-up.

V shed 3 bases, J shed 4 bases, and the junction held 11 bases outside the gene matches. Per germline, CDR1 DFQATT and CDR2 SNEGSKA (reference sequence). CDR3 size: 16 residues. This clonotype was seen a handful of times. No antigen is known for it. The sequence derives from a female donor with early-stage non-small cell lung cancer. The specimen was PBMCs, collected at follow-up. This rearrangement joins TRBV20-1 to TRBJ2-5; 10 bases match TRBD2. The CDR3, as DNA: TGCAGTGCTAGTGAGGAGCAGCGGGAGGGAGCAGAGACCCAGTACTTC. This codes for CSASEEQREGAETQYF.